This T cell receptor (beta chain) was identified during a study of shared clonotypes between healthy human individuals. Overall study findings and caveats: The study found about 5% of naive CD4 clonotypes shared across a handful of donors. Depth was large, yet rarefaction showed that sorted-subset sequencing was incomplete. Investigators expected sequencing depth to affect clonotype sharing among donors.

Germline V gives CDR1 MGHRA, CDR2 YSYEKL. Trimming stripped 0 bases from V and 4 bases from J, with 12 bases between. The CDR3 consists of 15 residues. Method: immunoSEQ multiplex PCR; TCRdb's copy keeps in-frame clones and lacks some. The sample lists about 1,900,000 clones; 85% to 95% were seen once. For this clone: Its antigen is still unknown.

CD45RO-negative cells were positively selected for CCR7, leaving out terminally differentiated effector memory CD45RA+ cells. All donors were Caucasian adults living in Nashville, Tennessee. This sequence originates from a man in his late teens or twenties in good health. The specimen sequenced was naive CD8+ T cells sorted from blood. The chain joins TRBV4-1 to TRBJ1-2; D unresolved. DNA for the CDR3: TGCGCCAGCAGCCAAGATTTAGGGCAGATCTATGGCTACACCTTC. Translating gives CASSQDLGQIYGYTF.